Sequencing of this TCR beta chain was carried out in a study of cytomegalovirus exposure and HLA in healthy donors. For the study at large: The approximately 110 validation repertoires and the 650 to 850 first-cohort repertoires shared a platform, a later analysis reported. Notes on the study in general: The investigators catalogued 164 TCR beta chains as cytomegalovirus-associated. High specificity and sensitivity for cytomegalovirus status were reported for the classifier. The TCR clusters that emerged in the first cohort tended, a later analysis found, to co-occur in the approximately 130 validation repertoires.

Clones were sequenced by immunoSEQ multiplex PCR, and TCRdb holds only the in-frame ones, with some missing. The sample lists 120,000 to 150,000 clones; 70% to 90% were seen once. The CDR3 is 16 amino acids. CDR1 and CDR2 (germline): WSHSY, SAAADI. V gave up 2 bases and J gave up 0 bases; unmatched junction bases: 4. On this clone: Antigen specificity is unknown.

This rearrangement joins TRBV10-2 to TRBJ2-3, with 8 bases fitting TRBD2. This sequence was found in a young woman in good health and CMV-seropositive. The material sequenced was PBMCs. CDR3 protein: CASSEGPSGSTDTQYF. CDR3 coding DNA: TGCGCCAGCAGTGAGGGTCCTAGCGGGAGCACAGATACGCAGTATTTT.